This entry lists 5 T cell receptor beta chains sequenced from one sample in a study of identical twins. TCRdb independently ran MiXCR on the 5' RACE reads; one entry per CDR3 protein. The sample has 500,000 to 650,000 distinct CDR3 sequences; under 25% are singletons. In addition, the sample was reused for a study of yellow fever vaccine responses in identical twins.

The sample comprised CD4+ T cells sorted from blood. These receptor sequences come from a woman younger than 30 in good health.

The chain has TRBV9 and TRBJ2-3, with D possibly TRBD2 on 6 matching bases. Trimming removed 0 bases at V and 1 base at J, with 12 bases between. The CDR3 extends over 16 amino acids. Germline lookup yields CDR1 SGDLS and CDR2 YYNGEE. The CDR3 DNA reads as TGTGCCAGCAGCGTAGAGTATAGCGGCCGCACAGATACGCAGTATTTT. Amino acids: CASSVEYSGRTDTQYF.

The chain employs TRBV12-3 or TRBV12-4 and TRBJ2-1; 9 bases are a match to TRBD2. With 2 bases clipped from V and 4 bases from J, the junction kept 3 bases outside the gene matches. CDR3 length: 15 amino acids. CDR3 sequence (DNA): TGTGCCAGCAGTTTACCTAGCGGGACTTACAATGAGCAGTTCTTC. Amino acid sequence: CASSLPSGTYNEQFF.

This clonotype was detected a few times. This chain connects TRBV12-3 or TRBV12-4 to TRBJ1-5; TRBD1 matches at 9 bases. The CDR3 extends over 15 amino acids. V shed 5 bases, J shed 2 bases, and the junction held 4 bases outside the gene matches. CDR3 loop: CASSPTGGGNQPQHF. CDR3 bases: TGTGCCAGCAGTCCGACAGGGGGAGGCAATCAGCCCCAGCATTTT.

The gene calls are TRBV6-1 and TRBJ1-5; 9 positions agree with TRBD1. Trimming cost V 0 bases and J 6 bases; bases outside gene matches: 3. The germline gives CDR1 MNHNS, CDR2 SASEGT. The CDR3 has 15 amino acids. The DNA of the CDR3 is TGTGCCAGCAGTGAAGCGGGGACAGGGCCTCAGCCCCAGCATTTT. As protein: CASSEAGTGPQPQHF.

This clonotype occurred a few times. This chain joins TRBV29-1 and TRBJ2-1, with 7 bases fitting TRBD1. The CDR3 totals 15 residues. The V gene's germline CDR1 is SQVTM and CDR2 ANQGSEA. Trimming took 2 bases from V and 1 from J; bases not matched to a gene: 5. CDR3 amino acids: CSVEIRGLSYNEQFF. CDR3 DNA: TGCAGCGTTGAAATTAGGGGGCTTTCCTACAATGAGCAGTTCTTC.